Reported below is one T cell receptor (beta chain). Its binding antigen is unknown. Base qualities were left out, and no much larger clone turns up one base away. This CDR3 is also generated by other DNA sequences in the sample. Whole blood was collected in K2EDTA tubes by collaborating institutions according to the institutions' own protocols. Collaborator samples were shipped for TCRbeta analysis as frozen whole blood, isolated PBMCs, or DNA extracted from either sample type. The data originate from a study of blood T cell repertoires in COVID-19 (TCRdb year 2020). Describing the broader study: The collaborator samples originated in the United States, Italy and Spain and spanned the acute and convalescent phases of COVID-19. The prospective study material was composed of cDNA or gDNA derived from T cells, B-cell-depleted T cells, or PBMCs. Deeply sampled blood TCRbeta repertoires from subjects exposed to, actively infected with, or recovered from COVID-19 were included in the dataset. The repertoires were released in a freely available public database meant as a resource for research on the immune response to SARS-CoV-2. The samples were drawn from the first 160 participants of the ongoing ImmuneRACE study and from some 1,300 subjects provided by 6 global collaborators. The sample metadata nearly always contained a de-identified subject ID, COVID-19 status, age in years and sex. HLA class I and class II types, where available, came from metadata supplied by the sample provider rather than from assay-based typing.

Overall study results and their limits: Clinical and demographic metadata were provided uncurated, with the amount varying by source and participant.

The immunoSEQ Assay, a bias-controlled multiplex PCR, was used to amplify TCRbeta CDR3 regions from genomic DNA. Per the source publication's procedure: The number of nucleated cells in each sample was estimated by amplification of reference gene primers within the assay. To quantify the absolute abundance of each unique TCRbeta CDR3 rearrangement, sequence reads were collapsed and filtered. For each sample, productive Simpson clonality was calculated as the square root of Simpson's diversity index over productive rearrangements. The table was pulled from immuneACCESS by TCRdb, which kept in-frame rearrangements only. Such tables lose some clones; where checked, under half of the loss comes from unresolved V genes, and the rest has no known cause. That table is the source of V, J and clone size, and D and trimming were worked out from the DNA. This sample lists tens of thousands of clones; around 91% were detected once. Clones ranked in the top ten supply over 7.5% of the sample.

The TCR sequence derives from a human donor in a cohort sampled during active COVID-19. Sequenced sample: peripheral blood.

Here the CDR3 is given as CASSLGQGGGYTF. The base sequence is TGCGCCAGCAGCCTTGGACAGGGCGGTGGCTACACCTTC. The chain was built from TRBV5-1 and TRBJ1-2; TRBD1 agrees with 8 junctional bases. At the junction V is shortened by 4 bases and J by 7 bases; bases outside the gene matches: 6. For CDR1 and CDR2, the germline V gene lists SGHRS and YFSETQ. Including cysteine and phenylalanine, the CDR3 has 13 amino acids. Solely the CDR3 DNA is kept, with 39 bases framed from the first base.